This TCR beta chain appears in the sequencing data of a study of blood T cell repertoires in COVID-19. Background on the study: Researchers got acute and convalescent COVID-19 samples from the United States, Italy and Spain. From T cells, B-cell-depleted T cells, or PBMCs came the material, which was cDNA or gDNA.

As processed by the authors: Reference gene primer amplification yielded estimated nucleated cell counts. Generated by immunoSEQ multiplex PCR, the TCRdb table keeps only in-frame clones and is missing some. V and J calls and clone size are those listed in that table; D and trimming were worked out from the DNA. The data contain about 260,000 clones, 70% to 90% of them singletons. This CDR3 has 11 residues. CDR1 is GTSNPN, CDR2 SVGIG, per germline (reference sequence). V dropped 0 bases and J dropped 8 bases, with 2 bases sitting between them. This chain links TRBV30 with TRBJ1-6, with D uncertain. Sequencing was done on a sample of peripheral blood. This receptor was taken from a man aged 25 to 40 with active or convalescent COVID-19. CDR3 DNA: TGTGCCTGGAGTGTCGATTCACCCCTCCACTTT. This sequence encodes CAWSVDSPLHF.